The 24 T cell receptor beta chains below were found in one sample sequenced in a study of early T cells in non-severe SARS-CoV-2 infection. Using its own MiXCR run on the 5' RACE reads, TCRdb lists one record per CDR3 protein. The sample lists under 35,000 distinct CDR3 sequences, about 4.9% occurring once. Material for sequencing was whole blood. These receptor sequences come from an adult who was a healthcare worker with PCR-confirmed SARS-CoV-2 infection or an uninfected control (not recorded which).

This clonotype turned up a few times. This chain connects TRBV20-1 to TRBJ2-5; D gene ambiguous. CDR1 and CDR2 from the germline V gene are DFQATT and SNEGSKA (reference sequence). V lost 2 bases and J lost 4, with 11 bases in between. The CDR3 has 13 residues. For the CDR3, the DNA is TGCAGTGCTAGATTTCCACCCACAGAGACCCAGTACTTC. Its translation: CSARFPPTETQYF.

This clonotype occurred many times. Germline is not matched at one junction end, which may reflect a read error. The chain joins TRBV7-7 to TRBJ2-3; TRBD2 matches 7 bases. The length of the CDR3 is 15 residues. Germline V gene sequence: CDR1 SSHAT, CDR2 FNYEAQ (reference sequence). The CDR3, as DNA: TGTGCTAGCAGCCCGGGACTACCGGTGGGAAATACGCAGTATTTT. Its protein is CASSPGLPVGNTQYF. The complete variable domain, with remaining parts taken from reference TRBV7-7 and TRBJ2-3, reads GAGVSQSPRYKVTKRGQDVTLRCDPISSHATLYWYQQALGQGPEFLTYFNYEAQPDKSGLPSDRFSAERPEGSISTLTIQRTEQRDSAMYRCASSPGLPVGNTQYFGPGTRLTVL.

There are many counts of this clonotype. The chain combines TRBV20-1 with TRBJ2-7; TRBD2 is a possible D gene (5 bases). V was shortened by 3 bases and J by 1 base, with 13 bases between the two germline ends. This CDR3 region has 14 residues. CDR1 is DFQATT, CDR2 SNEGSKA, per germline (reference sequence). The CDR3 bases are TGCAGTGCTAGGATCAGCGGAGCTTCCTACGAGCAGTACTTC. Translation: CSARISGASYEQYF.

The chain is built from TRBV6-2 or TRBV6-3 and TRBJ1-2; TRBD1 agrees at 8 bases. Trimming cost V 6 bases and J 3 bases; bases outside gene matches: 6. CDR1 MNHEY and CDR2 SVGEGT come from the germline V gene. The length of the CDR3 is 14 residues. The CDR3 spells CASSPGGADYGYTF. In DNA form, the CDR3 reads TGTGCCAGCAGCCCAGGGGGCGCGGACTATGGCTACACCTTC.

This clonotype is judged medium-sized (0.01 to 0.1%). The DNA of the CDR3 is TGTGCCACCAGTGGGAGTTTCACCGGGGAGCTGTTTTTT. This gives the protein CATSGSFTGELFF. V is TRBV24-1 and J is TRBJ2-2; D is uncertain. The CDR3 consists of 13 residues. Trimming took 5 bases from V and 4 from J, leaving 7 bases between them. CDR1 is KGHDR and CDR2 is SFDVKD in the germline V gene.

In its sample, this clonotype was seen many times. The chain joins TRBV12-3 or TRBV12-4 to TRBJ2-1; unclear D gene. V was pared by 3 bases and J by 9 bases, with 12 bases between. This CDR3 has 13 residues. The CDR3 DNA reads TGTGCCAGCAGTTTGCTAGGCGTGGGTGAGCAGTTCTTC. It codes for CASSLLGVGEQFF.

The rearrangement joins TRBV5-4 to TRBJ2-5; 7 nucleotides align to TRBD2. Germline V CDR1 and CDR2: SGHNT, YYREEE (reference sequence). With V trimmed by 9 bases and J by 1 base, 12 bases remained unmatched. This CDR3 is built from 15 residues. The chain's CDR3 is CATNWASGLQETQYF. The CDR3 nucleotides are TGTGCCACCAATTGGGCTAGCGGACTCCAAGAGACCCAGTACTTC.

This clonotype was picked up many times. The chain couples TRBV29-1 to TRBJ2-3; 11 bases are a match to TRBD2. Trimming removed 4 bases from V and 5 bases from J; junction bases left unmatched: 5. The CDR3 covers 14 residues. Germline lookup yields CDR1 SQVTM and CDR2 ANQGSEA. CDR3 DNA: TGCAGCGTTGCTTTTACTAGCGGGGGAGATACGCAGTATTTT. Its protein is CSVAFTSGGDTQYF.

This clonotype has ten or more counts. The V and J genes are TRBV6-5 and TRBJ2-2; TRBD1 aligns across 11 bases. The CDR3 length is 16 residues. Germline lookup yields CDR1 MNHEY and CDR2 SVGAGI. The V and J ends lost 7 bases and 5 bases, in that order; junction bases with no gene match: 9. CDR3 loop: CASNQRTGGVTGELFF. The CDR3 region has the DNA TGTGCCAGCAACCAACGGACAGGGGGCGTTACCGGGGAGCTGTTTTTT.

V gene TRBV11-2 combines with J gene TRBJ2-1; 7 bases fit TRBD2. V lost 1 base, J lost 8 bases, and 2 bases stayed unmatched. Germline assignment: CDR1 SGHAT and CDR2 FQNNGV. The CDR3 loop spans 13 amino acids. CDR3 in DNA: TGTGCCAGCAGCTTAGGACTAGCCCATGAGCAGTTCTTC. Residues: CASSLGLAHEQFF.

This clonotype showed up many times. The V gene is TRBV14, the J gene TRBJ1-4; D possibly corresponds to TRBD1 (6 bases). The CDR3 is made up of 13 amino acids. Looked up from germline, CDR1 is SGHDN and CDR2 is FVKESK. Trimming shortened V by 3 bases and J by 8 bases, and 10 bases separated the two germline ends. CDR3 residues: CASSHDRGEKLFF. For the CDR3, the DNA is TGTGCCAGCAGCCATGATAGGGGGGAAAAACTGTTTTTT.

This clonotype was found many times. This rearrangement joins TRBV7-2 to TRBJ2-2, with D unclear. CDR1 and CDR2 from the germline V gene are SGHTA and FQGNSA. V gave up 5 bases and J gave up 6 bases, with 13 bases separating them. The CDR3 runs 14 residues. Here the CDR3 reads CASSPRAPAGELFF. CDR3 nucleotide sequence: TGTGCCAGCAGCCCTCGGGCTCCCGCCGGGGAGCTGTTTTTT. Complete variable domain (other parts from reference TRBV7-2 and TRBJ2-2): GAGVSQSPSNKVTEKGKDVELRCDPISGHTALYWYRQSLGQGLEFLIYFQGNSAPDKSGLPSDRFSAERTGGSVSTLTIQRTQQEDSAVYLCASSPRAPAGELFFGEGSRLTVL.

This clonotype appeared once. The chain has TRBV10-3 and TRBJ2-7; D gene unclear. The V end lost 2 bases, the J end lost 11 bases, and 10 bases lay between the germline ends. This CDR3 is 11 amino acids long. Germline loops: CDR1 ENHRY, CDR2 SYGVKD. The CDR3 coding sequence is TGTGCCATCAGTGAGGGCGCCTCCAAGTACTTC. Encoded protein: CAISEGASKYF.

V usage is TRBV5-1 and J usage is TRBJ1-1; D ambiguous. V was cut by 4 bases and J by 2 bases, with 12 bases left in between. The CDR3 spans 14 residues. The germline V gene has CDR1 SGHRS and CDR2 YFSETQ. CDR3: CASSPGIPNTEAFF. The CDR3, as DNA: TGCGCCAGCAGCCCAGGAATTCCTAACACTGAAGCTTTCTTT.

This clonotype was counted ten times or more. The V call is TRBV2, the J call TRBJ2-7; D is perhaps TRBD1 (6 bases). This CDR3 is built from 14 residues. Germline values: CDR1 SNHLY, CDR2 FYNNEI. Trimming shortened V by 4 bases and J by 2 bases, and 12 bases separated the two germline ends. Here the CDR3 DNA reads TGTGCCAGCAGTGCCGCCCGGACAGCCTACGAGCAGTACTTC. Residues: CASSAARTAYEQYF.

This clonotype was counted between two and nine times. The V call is TRBV29-1, the J call TRBJ2-3; 9 bases are a match to TRBD2. Germline V CDR1 and CDR2: SQVTM, ANQGSEA. This CDR3 is 15 amino acids long. The ends lost 7 bases at V and 4 bases at J; junction bases unmatched: 12. CDR3 sequence reads: CSGQREAASSDTQYF. The DNA for the CDR3 is TGCAGCGGCCAGCGGGAGGCCGCTTCGTCAGATACGCAGTATTTT.

The chain recombines TRBV12-3 or TRBV12-4 with TRBJ2-5, with a tentative D call TRBD1 (6 bases). The length of the CDR3 is 14 residues. V was shortened by 6 bases and J by 10 bases, with 21 bases between the two germline ends. CDR3 nucleotides: TGTGCCAGCAGCCCCTGGGTACAGGGATTGGACCAGTACTTC. Amino acid sequence: CASSPWVQGLDQYF.

V is TRBV20-1 and J is TRBJ1-1; unclear D gene. Per germline, CDR1 DFQATT and CDR2 SNEGSKA (reference sequence). CDR3 length: 14 residues. Trimming left V 8 bases short and J 1 base short, with 17 bases between. The CDR3, as DNA: TGCAGTCTACTTGAGGGAGGCCGGAACACTGAAGCTTTCTTT. Its translation is CSLLEGGRNTEAFF.

This clonotype has a count of ten or more. The genes are TRBV29-1 and TRBJ2-1, with 7 bases identical to TRBD2. The CDR3 runs 12 residues. The germline gives CDR1 SQVTM, CDR2 ANQGSEA. This CDR3 is CLGGSSYNEQFF. For the CDR3, the DNA is TGCCTGGGGGGGAGCTCCTACAATGAGCAGTTCTTC.

This clonotype was seen at least ten times. This chain joins TRBV12-3 or TRBV12-4 and TRBJ2-3; 11 bases align to TRBD1. This CDR3 has 15 residues. The trim removed 3 bases at V and 3 bases at J, leaving 2 bases unmatched. The CDR3 reads CASSFGTGGTDTQYF. The CDR3 DNA follows: TGTGCCAGCAGTTTTGGGACAGGGGGTACAGATACGCAGTATTTT.

This clonotype was counted a few times. The chain couples TRBV2 to TRBJ2-1; 10 bases fit TRBD2. The V and J ends lost 2 bases and 11 bases, in that order; junction bases with no gene match: 6. The CDR3 runs 14 residues. The germline V gene encodes CDR1 SNHLY and CDR2 FYNNEI. CDR3 sequence reads: CASSELAGEVKQFF. CDR3 nucleotides: TGTGCCAGCAGTGAACTAGCGGGAGAGGTGAAGCAGTTCTTC.

The rearrangement links TRBV12-3 or TRBV12-4 to TRBJ2-7; tentative D call: TRBD2 (6 bases). V shed 6 bases and J shed 3 bases, with 18 bases lying between them. This CDR3 has 15 residues. The CDR3 here is CASSRSGGVVYEQYF. The CDR3 DNA sequence: TGTGCCAGCAGCCGATCGGGCGGGGTGGTCTACGAGCAGTACTTC.

This clonotype occurred many times. This chain connects TRBV3-1 to TRBJ2-7; D remains ambiguous. The CDR3 loop spans 13 amino acids. The V gene lost 1 base and the J gene lost 1 base, with 5 bases spanning the gap. The germline V gene has CDR1 LGHDT and CDR2 YNNKEL (reference sequence). The CDR3 coding sequence is TGTGCCAGCAGCCAAGCAGGATCCTACGAGCAGTACTTC. Its translation: CASSQAGSYEQYF.

This clonotype was recorded many times. The chain uses TRBV10-1 and TRBJ1-3; D is ambiguous. Germline CDR1 and CDR2: WNHNN and SYGVQD (reference sequence). There are 14 residues in the CDR3. Trimming took 9 bases from V and 2 from J, leaving 14 bases between them. CDR3 sequence reads: CASVTDHTGNTIYF. CDR3 coding DNA: TGCGCCAGTGTCACCGATCATACTGGAAACACCATATATTTT.